The sample holds a few counts of the clone carrying this T cell receptor (beta chain). The sample belongs to a study of blood T cell repertoires in COVID-19. Study in general: The study drew acute and convalescent COVID-19 samples from the United States, Italy and Spain. In each case, the material was cDNA or gDNA derived from T cells, B-cell-depleted T cells, or PBMCs.

Germline V gene lookup returns CDR1 MRHNA and CDR2 SNTAGT. This CDR3 contains 13 residues. With 6 bases removed from V and 0 bases from J, the gap between germline ends came to 8 bases. Source study methods: Cell counts per sample came from amplifying reference gene primers. Profiled with immunoSEQ multiplex PCR; TCRdb holds only in-frame clones, not every one. Clone size and V and J calls were adopted from that table, with D and trimming inferred from the DNA. Of around 130,000 clones in the sample, 70% to 85% were seen once. This clonotype was obtained from a woman in her 70s with acute or convalescent COVID-19. The chain is built from TRBV6-4 and TRBJ1-2, with D uncertain. The sequenced sample consisted of peripheral blood. The CDR3 loop is CASSLQPNYGYTF. Written as DNA, the CDR3 is TGTGCCAGCAGCTTACAGCCTAACTATGGCTACACCTTC.